The 12 T cell receptor beta chains below were found in one sample sequenced in a study of blood T cell repertoires in COVID-19. Assay used: immunoSEQ multiplex PCR; TCRdb lists only in-frame clones, some missing. The sample lists 250,000 to 400,000 clones; roughly 91% were seen once. The sample taken for sequencing was peripheral blood. The origin of the receptors is a man in his fifties with active or convalescent COVID-19.

The V gene is TRBV20-1, the J gene TRBJ1-4; TRBD1 is a possible D gene (6 bases). Trimming took off 3 bases at V and 8 bases at J, with 13 bases between the two ends. The CDR3 totals 13 residues. CDR1 DFQATT and CDR2 SNEGSKA come from the germline V gene (reference sequence). Here the CDR3 reads CSASPQGQEKLFF. The CDR3 DNA sequence: TGCAGTGCTAGTCCACAGGGTCAAGAAAAACTGTTTTTT.

The chain is built from TRBV6-1 and TRBJ2-1; 7 positions agree with TRBD1. V dropped 2 bases and J dropped 12; count of bases not matched to a gene: 13. This CDR3 has 15 residues. Germline V CDR1 and CDR2: MNHNS, SASEGT. The CDR3: CASSEYEGKGAVQFF. In DNA, the CDR3 is TGTGCCAGCAGTGAATACGAGGGAAAGGGGGCTGTGCAGTTCTTC.

The rearrangement uses TRBV24-1 and TRBJ2-7, with 9 bases lining up with TRBD1. The CDR3 is 14 residues long. V lost 6 bases to trimming and J lost 2 bases; unmatched junction nucleotides: 4. Germline V gene lookup returns CDR1 KGHDR and CDR2 SFDVKD. The CDR3 coding sequence is TGTGCCACCAGTCGGACAGGGGTCACCTACGAGCAGTACTTC. Translating it yields CATSRTGVTYEQYF.

This chain uses TRBV7-2 with TRBJ2-5; 10 bases align to TRBD2. The CDR3 has 15 residues. The junction had 6 bases not matched to a gene; V was cut back by 4 bases and J by 4 bases. Germline values: CDR1 SGHTA, CDR2 FQGNSA. CDR3 DNA sequence: TGTGCCAGCAGCTCCCCGGCTAGCGGGGGAGAGACCCAGTACTTC. Translated: CASSSPASGGETQYF.

This chain joins TRBV10-3 and TRBJ2-7; TRBD1 matches 8 bases. V was pared by 6 bases and J by 2 bases, with 3 bases of the junction left unmatched. The CDR3 is 13 amino acids. Per the germline V gene, CDR1 is ENHRY and CDR2 is SYGVKD. CDR3 sequence (DNA): TGTGCCATCAGACAGGGGGTACCCTACGAGCAGTACTTC. Translating it yields CAIRQGVPYEQYF.

The V and J genes are TRBV6-5 and TRBJ2-5, with 7 bases lining up with TRBD1. Germline lookup yields CDR1 MNHEY and CDR2 SVGAGI. The CDR3 contains 13 residues. Germline trimming cut 1 base from V and 10 bases from J; bases unmatched to any gene: 6. CDR3 sequence reads: CASSYWTGDHQYF. CDR3 DNA sequence: TGTGCCAGCAGTTACTGGACAGGCGACCACCAGTACTTC.

This clone came up a few times. This chain connects TRBV25-1 to TRBJ1-1; D might be TRBD1 (5 bases). The germline V gene has CDR1 MGHDK and CDR2 SYGVNS. There are 13 residues in the CDR3. The V and J ends lost 7 bases and 1 base respectively, with 10 bases between them. This CDR3 is CASINQGNTEAFF. CDR3 bases: TGTGCCAGCATTAACCAGGGGAACACTGAAGCTTTCTTT. The complete variable domain, with remaining parts taken from reference TRBV25-1 and TRBJ1-1, reads EADIYQTPRYLVIGTGKKITLECSQTMGHDKMYWYQQDPGMELHLIHYSYGVNSTEKGDLSSESTVSRIRTEHFPLTLESARPSHTSQYLCASINQGNTEAFFGQGTRLTVV.

Only a few counts were recorded for this clone. The rearrangement links TRBV18 to TRBJ1-3, with D possibly being TRBD1 (5 bases). This CDR3 is built from 16 residues. Germline loops: CDR1 KGHSH, CDR2 LQKENI. Trimming removed 2 bases from V and 3 bases from J, with 14 bases in between. The CDR3 DNA follows: TGTGCCAGCTCACCAAGGTCGGGGGTTGATGGAAACACCATATATTTT. It codes for CASSPRSGVDGNTIYF.

The V gene is TRBV5-1, the J gene TRBJ2-3, with TRBD2 matching 13 bases. Germline-derived CDR1 and CDR2 are SGHRS and YFSETQ. Trimming cost V 3 bases and J 3 bases; bases outside gene matches: 4. CDR3 length: 16 amino acids. DNA for the CDR3: TGCGCCAGCAGCTCAGGACTAGCGGGAGTGACAGATACGCAGTATTTT. Its protein product is CASSSGLAGVTDTQYF.

This chain links TRBV14 with TRBJ2-5, with 7 bases identical to TRBD1. The CDR3 is 14 residues long. V dropped 6 bases and J dropped 3; count of bases not matched to a gene: 7. Looked up from germline, CDR1 is SGHDN and CDR2 is FVKESK. The CDR3 reads CASRTGTAEETQYF. DNA of the CDR3: TGTGCCAGCAGGACCGGGACAGCTGAAGAGACCCAGTACTTC.

This chain joins TRBV27 and TRBJ2-3; 8 positions match TRBD2. The length of the CDR3 is 14 residues. Germline V gene lookup returns CDR1 MNHEY and CDR2 SMNVEV (reference sequence). Germline trimming cut 6 bases from V and 3 bases from J; bases unmatched to any gene: 5. CDR3 nucleotide sequence: TGTGCCAGCAGGTCCGGGGGGGCAACAGATACGCAGTATTTT. Its translation is CASRSGGATDTQYF.

The gene calls are TRBV7-9 and TRBJ2-5; TRBD1 aligns across 9 bases. From germline, CDR1 is SEHNR and CDR2 FQNEAQ (reference sequence). This CDR3 comprises 14 residues. J was trimmed by 5 bases and V by 4 bases; bases with no gene match: 5. CDR3 sequence reads: CASSSQGAVETQYF. CDR3 sequence (DNA): TGTGCCAGCAGCTCACAGGGGGCGGTGGAGACCCAGTACTTC.